This entry features one TCR beta chain sequence. The antigen is unknown. This sample stems from a study of graft-versus-host responses after intestinal transplantation. Study-level information: Transplant types were multivisceral, liver-intestinal, or isolated intestinal.

CDR1 is SGHTA, CDR2 FQGTGA, per germline. The V segment lost 6 bases and the J segment 7 bases; nucleotides outside the gene matches: 12. The CDR3 length is 16 residues. Measured with immunoSEQ multiplex PCR; TCRdb has only the in-frame clones, and not every one. The sample has 90,000 to 150,000 clones; about 93% are singletons. This clonotype originated in a human donor who received an intestinal transplant. The sequencing here drew on unstimulated CD4+ T cells sorted from spleen or lymph node cells, taken before intestinal transplant. The V and J genes are TRBV7-3 and TRBJ2-1; TRBD2 matches 10 bases. The CDR3 bases are TGTGCCAGCAGGTCCCCCGGAGCGGGAGGGCCGAATGAGCAGTTCTTC. This sequence encodes CASRSPGAGGPNEQFF.